The clone carrying this TCR beta chain was picked up many times. Its antigen is unknown. Expressed TCRB transcripts were sequenced, since all the RNA that had been isolated was reverse transcribed. The repertoire was sequenced with immunoSEQ multiplex PCR; TCRdb's copy has only in-frame clones and lacks some. The table lists more than 300,000 clones, 9.6% of them singletons. Trimming removed 3 bases at V and 10 bases at J, with 31 bases between. The CDR3 extends over 19 amino acids. This sample stems from a study of beta chain features in type 1 diabetes. Study-wide results and limits: All four CD4+ subsets of Type 1 diabetes patients contained TCRB CDR3s that were moderately but significantly shorter. Patients' naive, central memory and regulatory TCRB repertoires appeared more alike than those of healthy donors. Highly expressing activated T cells could be over-counted with a cDNA template.

The sequencing input was central memory CD4+ T cells from blood. This receptor was taken from a man aged 25-40 years with type 1 diabetes. The rearrangement uses TRBV23-1 and TRBJ2-1; D may be TRBD2 (6 bases). TRBV23-1 is assigned to the ORF class and has an uncertain function. Here the CDR3 DNA reads TGCGCCAGCAGTCAGTGCGGGGTGAGGAGTATGATCAGCTTCGGGGAGCAGTTCTTC. Translation gives CASSQCGVRSMISFGEQFF.